This entry lists 15 T cell receptor beta chains sequenced from one sample in a study of blood T cell repertoires in COVID-19. Method: immunoSEQ multiplex PCR; TCRdb's copy keeps in-frame clones and lacks some. The data show roughly 200,000 clones, with less than 85% seen just once and around 20% held by the top ten. The specimen sequenced was PBMCs or T cells enriched from blood (not recorded which). The source of these receptors is a man in his forties who had recovered from COVID-19.

V gene TRBV15 combines with J gene TRBJ1-4, with a tentative D call TRBD1 (6 bases). The germline gives CDR1 LNHNV, CDR2 YYDKDF (reference sequence). This CDR3 has 15 residues. The V and J ends lost 6 bases and 8 bases respectively, with 19 bases between them. CDR3 sequence: CATRTRGTNPEKLFF. Here the CDR3 DNA reads TGTGCCACCAGGACCAGGGGCACCAACCCCGAAAAACTGTTTTTT.

The V and J genes are TRBV27 and TRBJ2-7, with TRBD2 matching over 10 bases. The CDR3 length is 15 residues. Per germline, CDR1 MNHEY and CDR2 SMNVEV (reference sequence). V gave up 0 bases and J gave up 2 bases; unmatched junction bases: 1. DNA for the CDR3: TGTGCCAGCAGTTTATCAGCGGGAGGGCCCTACGAGCAGTACTTC. Its translation is CASSLSAGGPYEQYF.

This chain uses TRBV28 with TRBJ1-1; no definite D call. Germline V CDR1 and CDR2: MDHEN, SYDVKM. V was cut by 9 bases and J by 1 base, with 12 bases left in between. CDR3 length: 13 residues. The CDR3 loop is CASFVRQNTEAFF. The DNA for the CDR3 is TGTGCCAGTTTCGTCAGGCAGAACACTGAAGCTTTCTTT.

Of note for this clone: One junction end does not reproduce the germline sequence, and a read error may be involved. The gene calls are TRBV18 and TRBJ1-1; 11 bases match TRBD1. Germline V gene data show CDR1 as KGHSH and CDR2 as LQKENI. This CDR3 comprises 17 residues. CDR3 loop: CASSPPGTGGGNTEAFF. The CDR3 coding sequence is TGTGCCAGCTCACCACCCGGGACAGGGGGTGGAAACACTGAAGCCTTCTTT.

Written as DNA, the CDR3 is TGTGCCTGGGGGGGCGGCGGGACCTCACGCGGCTACGAGCAGTACTTC. It is translated as CAWGGGGTSRGYEQYF. This chain links TRBV30 with TRBJ2-7; perhaps D is TRBD1 or TRBD2 (6 bases each). Germline V gives CDR1 GTSNPN, CDR2 SVGIG (reference sequence). With 5 bases removed from V and 3 bases from J, the gap between germline ends came to 23 bases. The CDR3 covers 16 residues.

V is TRBV2 and J is TRBJ2-3; 8 nucleotides line up with TRBD1. The germline gives CDR1 SNHLY, CDR2 FYNNEI. The CDR3 contains 14 residues. Trimming took 8 bases from V and 3 from J; bases not matched to a gene: 7. The CDR3 loop reads CASGLTGVTDTQYF. CDR3 coding DNA: TGTGCCAGCGGGTTGACAGGGGTGACAGATACGCAGTATTTT.

This chain connects TRBV5-1 to TRBJ2-7; 10 nucleotides align to TRBD1. The junction had 13 bases not matched to a gene; V was cut back by 4 bases and J by 6 bases. This CDR3 has 16 amino acids. Germline CDR1 and CDR2: SGHRS and YFSETQ. The CDR3 region has the DNA TGCGCCAGCAGCCCCAAAACCGGGACAGGGGATCGCGAGCAGTACTTC. Translating it yields CASSPKTGTGDREQYF.

This chain uses TRBV28 with TRBJ2-7; a possible D gene is TRBD1 (6 bases). CDR1 is MDHEN, CDR2 SYDVKM, per germline. V was trimmed by 5 bases and J by 4 bases, leaving 24 bases between them. The CDR3 is 17 residues long. CDR3 nucleotides: TGTGCCAGCAGTCCCCTGAGAAGGCAGGGGAATTCTTACGAGCAGTACTTC. This encodes CASSPLRRQGNSYEQYF. The whole variable domain, filled in from reference TRBV28 and TRBJ2-7, reads DVKVTQSSRYLVKRTGEKVFLECVQDMDHENMFWYRQDPGLGLRLIYFSYDVKMKEKGDIPEGYSVSREKKERFSLILESASTNQTSMYLCASSPLRRQGNSYEQYFGPGTRLTVT.

The gene calls are TRBV18 and TRBJ1-5, with 9 bases fitting TRBD1. The germline CDR1 and CDR2 sequences are KGHSH and LQKENI. Trimming cost V 5 bases and J 6 bases; bases outside gene matches: 8. CDR3 length: 15 amino acids. The CDR3 is CASSEPGQGSQPQHF. CDR3 in DNA: TGTGCCAGCTCAGAACCGGGACAGGGAAGTCAGCCCCAGCATTTT. The complete variable domain, with remaining parts taken from reference TRBV18 and TRBJ1-5, reads NAGVMQNPRHLVRRRGQEARLRCSPMKGHSHVYWYRQLPEEGLKFMVYLQKENIIDESGMPKERFSAEFPKEGPSILRIQQVVRGDSAAYFCASSEPGQGSQPQHFGDGTRLSIL.

The chain uses TRBV5-1 and TRBJ2-4, with 8 bases aligning to TRBD1. The CDR3 has 15 amino acids. The germline V gene encodes CDR1 SGHRS and CDR2 YFSETQ. The ends lost 4 bases at V and 8 bases at J; junction bases unmatched: 11. The CDR3 bases are TGCGCCAGCAGCCTAAACCAGGGGGCGGGTTACATTCAGTACTTC. This encodes CASSLNQGAGYIQYF.

This chain joins TRBV5-1 and TRBJ2-7; weak D call: TRBD1 (6 bases). There are 13 residues in the CDR3. V lost 4 bases to trimming and J lost 10 bases, with 18 bases between them. Germline CDR1 reads SGHRS; CDR2 reads YFSETQ. CDR3 residues: CASSQDSLRDQYF. The CDR3 DNA sequence: TGCGCCAGCAGCCAGGACAGTCTCCGAGACCAGTACTTC.

The rearrangement uses TRBV15 and TRBJ1-2; the match to TRBD1 covers 10 bases. Germline CDR1 and CDR2: LNHNV and YYDKDF (reference sequence). J lost 6 bases, V lost 1 base, and 2 bases had no gene match. CDR3 length equals 14 residues. The chain's CDR3 is CATSRGGQGNGYTF. DNA of the CDR3: TGTGCCACCAGCAGAGGGGGACAGGGGAATGGCTACACCTTC.

This chain joins TRBV29-1 and TRBJ2-1; 7 bases align to TRBD2. The CDR3 runs 14 residues. Germline assignment: CDR1 SQVTM and CDR2 ANQGSEA. The trim removed 5 bases at V and 7 bases at J, leaving 11 bases unmatched. In nucleotides, the CDR3 is TGCAGCGTTAAAGCGGGATCTGGCCCAAATGAGCAGTTCTTC. Translating it yields CSVKAGSGPNEQFF.

The V and J genes are TRBV5-5 and TRBJ1-1; D not certain. There are 14 residues in the CDR3. Germline V gene lookup returns CDR1 SGHKS and CDR2 YYEKEE (reference sequence). The V gene lost 5 bases and the J gene lost 0 bases, with 11 bases spanning the gap. In DNA form, the CDR3 reads TGTGCCAGCAGTGACTCAGACCTGAACACTGAAGCTTTCTTT. This sequence encodes CASSDSDLNTEAFF.

CDR3 DNA: TGTGCCTGGAGTGGGGCCTCAGGGGTAGGCAATTCACCCCTCCACTTT. This sequence encodes CAWSGASGVGNSPLHF. The chain joins TRBV30 to TRBJ1-6; D possibly corresponds to TRBD1 (6 bases). There are 16 residues in the CDR3. The V end lost 1 base, the J end lost 7 bases, and 17 bases lay between the germline ends. Germline assignment: CDR1 GTSNPN and CDR2 SVGIG (reference sequence).